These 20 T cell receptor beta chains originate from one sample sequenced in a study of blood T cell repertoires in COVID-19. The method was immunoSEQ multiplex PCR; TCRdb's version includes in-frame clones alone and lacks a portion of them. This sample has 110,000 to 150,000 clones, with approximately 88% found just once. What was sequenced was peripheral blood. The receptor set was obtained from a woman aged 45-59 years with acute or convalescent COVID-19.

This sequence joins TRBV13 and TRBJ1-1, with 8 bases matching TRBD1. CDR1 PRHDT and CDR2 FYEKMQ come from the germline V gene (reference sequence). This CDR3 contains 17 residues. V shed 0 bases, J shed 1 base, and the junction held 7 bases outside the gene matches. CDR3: CASSLGQGAVGNTEAFF. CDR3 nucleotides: TGTGCCAGCAGCTTAGGCCAGGGGGCAGTTGGGAACACTGAAGCTTTCTTT.

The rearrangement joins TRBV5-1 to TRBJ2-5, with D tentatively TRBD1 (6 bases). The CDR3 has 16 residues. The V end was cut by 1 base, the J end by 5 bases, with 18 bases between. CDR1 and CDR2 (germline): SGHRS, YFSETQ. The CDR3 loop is CASSLQTGTAGETQYF. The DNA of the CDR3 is TGCGCCAGCAGCTTGCAAACAGGGACCGCGGGTGAGACCCAGTACTTC.

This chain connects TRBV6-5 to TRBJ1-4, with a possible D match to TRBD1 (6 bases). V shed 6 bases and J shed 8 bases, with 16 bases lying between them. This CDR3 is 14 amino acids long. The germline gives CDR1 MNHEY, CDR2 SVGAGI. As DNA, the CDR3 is TGTGCCAGCAGATCTGACAGGCTAGGGGAAAAACTGTTTTTT. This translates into CASRSDRLGEKLFF.

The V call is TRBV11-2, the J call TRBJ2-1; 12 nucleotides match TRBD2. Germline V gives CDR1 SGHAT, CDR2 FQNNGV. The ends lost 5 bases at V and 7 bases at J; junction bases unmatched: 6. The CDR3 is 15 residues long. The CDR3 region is CASSLGLAGMNEQFF. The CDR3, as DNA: TGTGCCAGCAGCCTCGGACTAGCGGGAATGAATGAGCAGTTCTTC.

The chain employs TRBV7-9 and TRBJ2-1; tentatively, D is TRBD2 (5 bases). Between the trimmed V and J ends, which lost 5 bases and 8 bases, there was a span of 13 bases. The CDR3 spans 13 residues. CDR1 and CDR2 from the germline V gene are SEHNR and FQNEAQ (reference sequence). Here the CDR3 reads CASSLGSRDEQFF. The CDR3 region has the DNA TGTGCCAGCAGCCTTGGCTCGAGGGATGAGCAGTTCTTC.

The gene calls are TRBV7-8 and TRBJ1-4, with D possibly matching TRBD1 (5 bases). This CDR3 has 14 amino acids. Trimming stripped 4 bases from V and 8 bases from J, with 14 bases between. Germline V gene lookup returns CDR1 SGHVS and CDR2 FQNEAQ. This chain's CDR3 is CASSSPGGEEKLFF. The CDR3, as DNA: TGTGCCAGCAGCTCCCCCGGGGGTGAGGAAAAACTGTTTTTT.

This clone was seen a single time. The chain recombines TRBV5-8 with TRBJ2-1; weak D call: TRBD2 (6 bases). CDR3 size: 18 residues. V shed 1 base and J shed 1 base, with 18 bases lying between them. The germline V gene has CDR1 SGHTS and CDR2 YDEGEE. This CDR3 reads CASSLQPRTTPSYNEQFF. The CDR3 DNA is TGTGCCAGCAGCTTGCAACCGCGGACTACTCCTTCCTACAATGAGCAGTTCTTC.

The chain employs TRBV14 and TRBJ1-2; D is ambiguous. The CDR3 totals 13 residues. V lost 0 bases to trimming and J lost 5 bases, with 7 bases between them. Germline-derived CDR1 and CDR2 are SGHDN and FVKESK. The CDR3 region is CASSQDKQYGYTF. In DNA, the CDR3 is TGTGCCAGCAGCCAAGATAAACAGTATGGCTACACCTTC.

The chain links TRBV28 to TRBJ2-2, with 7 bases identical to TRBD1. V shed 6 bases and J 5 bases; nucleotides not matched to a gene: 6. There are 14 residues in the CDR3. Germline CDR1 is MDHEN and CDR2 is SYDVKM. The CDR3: CASSDRERTGELFF. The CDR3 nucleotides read TGTGCCAGCAGCGACAGGGAGAGAACCGGGGAGCTGTTTTTT.

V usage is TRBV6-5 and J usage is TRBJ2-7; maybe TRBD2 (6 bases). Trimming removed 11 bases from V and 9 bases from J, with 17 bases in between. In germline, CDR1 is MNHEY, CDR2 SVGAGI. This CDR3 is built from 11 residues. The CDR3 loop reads CAVPEGWVQYF. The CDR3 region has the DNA TGTGCCGTCCCGGAGGGTTGGGTGCAGTACTTC.

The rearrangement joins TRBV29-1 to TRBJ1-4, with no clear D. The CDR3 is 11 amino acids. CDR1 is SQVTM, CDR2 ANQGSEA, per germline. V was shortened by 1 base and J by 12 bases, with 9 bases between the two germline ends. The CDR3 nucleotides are TGCAGCGTTGAAGTAGCCGTAGAACTGTTTTTT. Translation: CSVEVAVELFF.

The CDR3 coding sequence is TGTGCCAGCAGCCCGCTGACTAGCGGGGCAGTCAATGAGCAGTTCTTC. Its translation: CASSPLTSGAVNEQFF. The chain recombines TRBV7-9 with TRBJ2-1, with 11 bases aligning to TRBD2. The germline V gene encodes CDR1 SEHNR and CDR2 FQNEAQ (reference sequence). The CDR3 has 16 amino acids. The ends lost 5 bases at V and 6 bases at J; junction bases unmatched: 9. The complete variable domain, with remaining parts taken from reference TRBV7-9 and TRBJ2-1, reads DTGVSQNPRHKITKRGQNVTFRCDPISEHNRLYWYRQTLGQGPEFLTYFQNEAQLEKSRLLSDRFSAERPKGSFSTLEIQRTEQGDSAMYLCASSPLTSGAVNEQFFGPGTRLTVL.

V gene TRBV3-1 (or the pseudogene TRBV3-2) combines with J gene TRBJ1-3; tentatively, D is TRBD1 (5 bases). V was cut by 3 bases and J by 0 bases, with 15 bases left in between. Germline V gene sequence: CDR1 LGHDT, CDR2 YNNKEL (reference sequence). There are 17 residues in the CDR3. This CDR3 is CASSQGGSGTSGNTIYF. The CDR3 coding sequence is TGTGCCAGCAGCCAGGGAGGAAGCGGGACCTCTGGAAACACCATATATTTT.

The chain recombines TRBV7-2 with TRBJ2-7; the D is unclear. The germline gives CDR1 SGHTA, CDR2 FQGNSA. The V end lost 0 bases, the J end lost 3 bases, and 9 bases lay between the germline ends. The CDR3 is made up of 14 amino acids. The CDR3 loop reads CASSLAPPGYEQYF. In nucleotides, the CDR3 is TGTGCCAGCAGCTTAGCCCCCCCGGGCTACGAGCAGTACTTC.

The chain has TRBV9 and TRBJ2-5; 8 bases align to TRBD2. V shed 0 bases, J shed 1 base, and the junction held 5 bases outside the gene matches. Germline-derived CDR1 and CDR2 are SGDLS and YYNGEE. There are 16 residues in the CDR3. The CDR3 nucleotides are TGTGCCAGCAGCGTAGCTGGGGCGGGGGGCCAAGAGACCCAGTACTTC. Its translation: CASSVAGAGGQETQYF.

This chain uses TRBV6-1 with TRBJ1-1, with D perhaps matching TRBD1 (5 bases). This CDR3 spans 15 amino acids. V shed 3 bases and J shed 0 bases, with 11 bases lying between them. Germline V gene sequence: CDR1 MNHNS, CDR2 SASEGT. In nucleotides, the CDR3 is TGTGCCAGCAGTGAGTTGGACACGGTGAACACTGAAGCTTTCTTT. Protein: CASSELDTVNTEAFF.

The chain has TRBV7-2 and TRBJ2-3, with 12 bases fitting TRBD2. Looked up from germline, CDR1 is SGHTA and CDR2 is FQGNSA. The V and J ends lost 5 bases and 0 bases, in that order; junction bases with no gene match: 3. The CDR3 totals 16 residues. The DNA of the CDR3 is TGTGCCAGCAGCCGGACTAGCGGGGCTAGCACAGATACGCAGTATTTT. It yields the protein CASSRTSGASTDTQYF.

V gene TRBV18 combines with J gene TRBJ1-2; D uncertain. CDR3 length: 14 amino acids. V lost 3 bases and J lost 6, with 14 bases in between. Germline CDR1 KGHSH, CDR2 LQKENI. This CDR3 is CASSPPAAAHGYTF. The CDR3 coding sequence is TGTGCCAGCTCACCCCCGGCGGCAGCCCATGGCTACACCTTC.

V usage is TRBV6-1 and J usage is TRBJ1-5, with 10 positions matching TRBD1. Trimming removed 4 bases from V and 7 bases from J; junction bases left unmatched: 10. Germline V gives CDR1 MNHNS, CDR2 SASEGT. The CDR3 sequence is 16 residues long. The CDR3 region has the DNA TGTGCCAGCAGTGTCGGGGACAGGGGAGGATGGCAGCCCCAGCATTTT. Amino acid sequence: CASSVGDRGGWQPQHF.

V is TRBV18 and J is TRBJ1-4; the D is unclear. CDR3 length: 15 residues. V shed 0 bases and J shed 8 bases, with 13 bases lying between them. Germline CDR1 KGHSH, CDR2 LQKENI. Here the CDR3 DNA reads TGTGCCAGCTCACCACCGGCGGGCTCCCAAGAAAAACTGTTTTTT. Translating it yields CASSPPAGSQEKLFF.